The clone carrying this T cell receptor (beta chain) was counted once. What it binds is not known. This PCR relied on a set of 60 Vbeta primers and 13 Jbeta primers. Clones were sequenced by immunoSEQ multiplex PCR, and TCRdb holds only the in-frame ones, with some missing. The sample records about 300,000 clones, roughly 90% being singletons. The entry originates in a study of cytomegalovirus exposure and HLA in healthy donors. At the level of the study: An earlier analysis identified more than 95 million unique TCR beta sequences in 150 million to 200 million T cells.

J was trimmed by 6 bases and V by 3 bases; bases with no gene match: 6. Germline V gene data show CDR1 as KGHSH and CDR2 as LQKENI. The length of the CDR3 is 15 residues. General study points: Rare TCR sequences predominated, though certain public TCRs were found in many donors.

The chain combines TRBV18 with TRBJ2-1, with 9 bases aligning to TRBD1. Sequencing was performed on PBMCs. The sequence was collected from a man aged 40-49 years in good health and CMV-seropositive. CDR3 residues: CASSPLRDRVNEQFF. For the CDR3, the DNA is TGTGCCAGCTCACCTCTCCGGGACAGGGTCAATGAGCAGTTCTTC.